The sequence of this T cell receptor beta chain was determined in a study of response to subunit inactivated influenza vaccine. TCRdb ran MiXCR on the RT-PCR reads and lists one entry per CDR3 protein. The data contain about 570,000 distinct CDR3 sequences, 11% of them singletons. This clonotype was observed many times. One junction end disagrees with the germline gene, perhaps due to a read error. The germline V gene encodes CDR1 SGHRS and CDR2 YFSETQ. This CDR3 is built from 15 residues. The sample was also linked to a second study, of T cells expressing NK-cell markers. That study adds: Researchers built TCR beta cDNA using 5'RACE template switching with UMIs. Of the CD8+ T cell pool in about 6 donors, roughly 1.0-7.5% was accounted for by dominant NKG2C+ clonotypes. Four donors showed these clonotypes also leading the CD3+CD56-NKG2C+ fraction.

The receptor was derived from a man aged 50-60 years who received an inactivated influenza vaccine. This rearrangement joins TRBV5-1 to TRBJ2-1; D not certain. The source was PBMCs from blood, collected on the day of vaccination. This chain's CDR3 is CASSPDGSSYNEQFF. DNA for the CDR3: TGTGCCAGCAGTCCCGACGGAAGCTCCTACAATGAGCAGTTCTTC.